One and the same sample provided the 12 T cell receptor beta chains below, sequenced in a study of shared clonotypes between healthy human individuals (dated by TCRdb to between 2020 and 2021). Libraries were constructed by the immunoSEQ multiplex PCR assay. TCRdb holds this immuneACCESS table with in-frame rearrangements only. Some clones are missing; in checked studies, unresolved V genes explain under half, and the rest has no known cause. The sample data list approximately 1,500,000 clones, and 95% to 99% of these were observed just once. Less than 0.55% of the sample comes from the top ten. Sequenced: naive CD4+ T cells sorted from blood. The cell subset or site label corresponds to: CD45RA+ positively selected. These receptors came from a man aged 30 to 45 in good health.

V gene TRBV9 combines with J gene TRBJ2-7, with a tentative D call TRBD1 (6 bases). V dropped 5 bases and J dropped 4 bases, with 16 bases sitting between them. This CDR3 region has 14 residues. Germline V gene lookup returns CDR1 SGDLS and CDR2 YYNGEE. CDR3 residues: CASSPTIQGYEQYF. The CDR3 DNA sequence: TGTGCCAGCAGTCCTACAATACAGGGTTACGAGCAGTACTTC.

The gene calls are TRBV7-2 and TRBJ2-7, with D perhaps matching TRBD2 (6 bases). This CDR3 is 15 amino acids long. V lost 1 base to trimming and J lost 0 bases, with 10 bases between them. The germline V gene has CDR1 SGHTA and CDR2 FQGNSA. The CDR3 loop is CASSLVAESSYEQYF. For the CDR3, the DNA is TGTGCCAGCAGCTTAGTAGCGGAGAGCTCCTACGAGCAGTACTTC.

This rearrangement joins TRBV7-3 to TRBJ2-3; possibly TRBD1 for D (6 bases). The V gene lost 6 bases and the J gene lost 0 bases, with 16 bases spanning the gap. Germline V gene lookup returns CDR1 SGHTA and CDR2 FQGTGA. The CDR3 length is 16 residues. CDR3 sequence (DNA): TGTGCCAGCAGTAGCTACACAGGGCGAAGCACAGATACGCAGTATTTT. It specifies CASSSYTGRSTDTQYF.

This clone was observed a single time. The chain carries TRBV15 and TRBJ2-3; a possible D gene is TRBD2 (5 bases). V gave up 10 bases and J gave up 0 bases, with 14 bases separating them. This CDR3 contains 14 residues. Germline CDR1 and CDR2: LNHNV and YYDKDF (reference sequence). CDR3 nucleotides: TGTGCCATCTGGAAGGGAGTGAGCACAGATACGCAGTATTTT. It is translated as CAIWKGVSTDTQYF.

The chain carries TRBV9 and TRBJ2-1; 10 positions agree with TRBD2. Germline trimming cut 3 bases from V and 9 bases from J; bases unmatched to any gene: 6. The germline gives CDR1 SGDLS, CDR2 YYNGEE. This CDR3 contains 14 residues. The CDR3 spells CASSASGRALEQFF. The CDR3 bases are TGTGCCAGCAGCGCCAGCGGGAGGGCCCTTGAGCAGTTCTTC.

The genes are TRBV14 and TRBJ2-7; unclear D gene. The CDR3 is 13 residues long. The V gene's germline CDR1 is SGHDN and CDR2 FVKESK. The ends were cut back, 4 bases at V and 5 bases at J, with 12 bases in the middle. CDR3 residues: CASSPWTVHEQYF. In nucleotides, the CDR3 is TGTGCCAGCAGCCCCTGGACCGTACACGAGCAGTACTTC.

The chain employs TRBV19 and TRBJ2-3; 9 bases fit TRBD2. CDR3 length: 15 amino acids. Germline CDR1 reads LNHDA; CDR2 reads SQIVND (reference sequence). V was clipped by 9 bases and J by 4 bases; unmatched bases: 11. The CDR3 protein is CASRSPSGMADTQYF. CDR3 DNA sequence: TGTGCCAGCCGCTCCCCTAGCGGGATGGCAGATACGCAGTATTTT. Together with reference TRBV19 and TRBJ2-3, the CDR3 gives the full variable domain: DGGITQSPKYLFRKEGQNVTLSCEQNLNHDAMYWYRQDPGQGLRLIYYSQIVNDFQKGDIAEGYSVSREKKESFPLTVTSAQKNPTAFYLCASRSPSGMADTQYFGPGTRLTVL.

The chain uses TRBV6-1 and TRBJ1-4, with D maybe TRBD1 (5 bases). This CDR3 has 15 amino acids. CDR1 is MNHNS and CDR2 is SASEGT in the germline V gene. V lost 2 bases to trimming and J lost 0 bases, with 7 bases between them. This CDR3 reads CASSEQGATNEKLFF. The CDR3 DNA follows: TGTGCCAGCAGTGAACAGGGCGCAACTAATGAAAAACTGTTTTTT.

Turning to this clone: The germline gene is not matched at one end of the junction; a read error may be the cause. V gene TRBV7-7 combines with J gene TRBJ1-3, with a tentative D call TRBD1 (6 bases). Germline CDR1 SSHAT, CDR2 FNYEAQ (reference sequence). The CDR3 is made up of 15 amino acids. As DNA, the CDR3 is TGTGCTAGCAGCCTGGGGGGGCCCTCTGGAAACACCATATATTTT. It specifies CASSLGGPSGNTIYF.

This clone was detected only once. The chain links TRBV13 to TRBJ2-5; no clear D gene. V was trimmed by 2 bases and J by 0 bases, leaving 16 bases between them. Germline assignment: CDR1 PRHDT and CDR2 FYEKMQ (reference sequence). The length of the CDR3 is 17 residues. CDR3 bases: TGTGCCAGCAGCTTATATGGGCCCGGAGCTCACCAAGAGACCCAGTACTTC. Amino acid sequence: CASSLYGPGAHQETQYF.

In DNA form, the CDR3 reads TGTGCCACCAAAATAGGGACAGGGCCCTCCTACGAGCAGTACTTC. Amino acids: CATKIGTGPSYEQYF. The V gene is TRBV10-3, the J gene TRBJ2-7, with 9 bases that match TRBD1. CDR1 is ENHRY and CDR2 is SYGVKD in the germline V gene. V was clipped by 10 bases and J by 0 bases; unmatched bases: 10. The CDR3 has 15 amino acids.

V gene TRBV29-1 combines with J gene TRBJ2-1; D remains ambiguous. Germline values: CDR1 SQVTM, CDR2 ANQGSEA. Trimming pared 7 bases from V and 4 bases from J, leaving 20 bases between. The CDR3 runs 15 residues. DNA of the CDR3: TGCAGCGGTTTAGGGTTAGCAGAGACTTACAATGAGCAGTTCTTC. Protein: CSGLGLAETYNEQFF.